This is a list of T cell receptor beta chains from one sample in a study of T-cell reconstitution after alpha-beta-depleted transplantation in children. Each CDR3 protein is one row after TCRdb ran MiXCR on the PCR reads. The sample records some 200,000 distinct CDR3 sequences, around 8.4% being singletons. Sequenced here: PBMCs, mostly from graft donor cells, sampled 360 days after TCRalphabeta/CD19-depleted stem cell transplant. The origin of the receptors is a male patient between 2 and 9 years old who had a stem cell transplant for acute myeloid leukemia, so the T cells may come from the graft donor. Both conserved end residues are part of each CDR3. A D gene is named only where the DNA matches it firmly. The size field is filled for only some rows; it gives once, few, many or a size class.

>-|TRBV2|TRBJ1-5|TRBD1
TGTGCCAGCGGAGACAGGGAACAGACCTTTAGCAATCAGCCCCAGCATTTT
CASGDREQTFSNQPQHF
>few|TRBV20-1|TRBJ1-2|-
TGCAGTGCTCCTCGGGACACTCGCAATGGCTACACCTTC
CSAPRDTRNGYTF
>-|TRBV9|TRBJ2-7|TRBD2
TGTGCCAGCAGCGTAGGGACTAGCGGGGTTTACGAGCAGTACTTC
CASSVGTSGVYEQYF
>-|TRBV20-1|TRBJ2-7|TRBD1
TGCAGTGCTAGAGCCAGGGTCGGGACAGTCTACTACGAGCAGTACTTC
CSARARVGTVYYEQYF
>few|TRBV4-2|TRBJ2-7|-
TGTGCCAGCAGCCAAGTAGTCGAGTACGAGCAGTACTTC
CASSQVVEYEQYF
>-|TRBV20-1|TRBJ2-5|-
TGCAGTGTGAAAGGGGGGGGGGCGGAGACCCAGTACTTC
CSVKGGGAETQYF
>many|TRBV27|TRBJ1-4|-
TGTGCCAGCAGTTTCGTCGGGACGGGGAATGAAAAACTGTTTTTT
CASSFVGTGNEKLFF
>-|TRBV15|TRBJ2-7|-
TGTGCCACCAGCAGAGCCTCAGCGGCCGAGCAGTACTTC
CATSRASAAEQYF
>-|TRBV12-3/TRBV12-4|TRBJ1-3|TRBD1
TGTGCCAGCAGTCGACAGGGGGCAACTGGAAACACCATATATTTT
CASSRQGATGNTIYF
>few|TRBV12-3/TRBV12-4|TRBJ1-5|-
TGTGCCAGCAGTTTAGGGCAGACAAGCAATCAGCCCCAGCATTTT
CASSLGQTSNQPQHF
>-|TRBV6-1|TRBJ2-7|-
TGTGCCAGCAAGGGGCAGAGCTACTACGAGCAGTACTTC
CASKGQSYYEQYF
>few|TRBV30|TRBJ2-3|TRBD2
TGTGCCTGGAAGAGCCCGACTAGCGGGGGATGGAATACGCAGTATTTT
CAWKSPTSGGWNTQYF
>-|TRBV20-1|TRBJ2-1|TRBD2
TGCAGTGCATGGTATGGGGCTAGCGGGTTTAATGAGCAGTTCTTC
CSAWYGASGFNEQFF
>many|TRBV5-1|TRBJ1-1|-
TGCGCCAGCAGCTTGGCCGCGGTGGTTAGGGGCGGCACTGAAGCTTTCTTT
CASSLAAVVRGGTEAFF
>-|TRBV25-1|TRBJ1-2|TRBD1
TGTGCCAGCACTTTGACAGGGGGCGACTATGGCTACACCTTC
CASTLTGGDYGYTF
>many|TRBV5-1|TRBJ1-3|TRBD1
TGCGCCAGCAGCCCCGAAGGACAGGGACCTGGAAACACCATATATTTT
CASSPEGQGPGNTIYF
>few|TRBV20-1|TRBJ2-3|TRBD2
TGCAGTGCTAGCAGCGGGGGGGTAGATACGCAGTATTTT
CSASSGGVDTQYF
>-|TRBV12-3/TRBV12-4|TRBJ1-2|-
TGTGCCAGCAGTTTTACAGGGTCGAATGGCTACACCTTC
CASSFTGSNGYTF
>-|TRBV12-3/TRBV12-4|TRBJ2-7|-
TGTGCCAGCAGTCTGGGGGGCCCGGGGAACGAGCAGTACTTC
CASSLGGPGNEQYF
>-|TRBV6-5|TRBJ2-5|-
TGTGCCAGCAGTTACCAAGTGGGGGAGACCCAGTACTTC
CASSYQVGETQYF
>many|TRBV20-1|TRBJ2-1|-
TGCAGTGCTAGACCTGACTCGTACAATGAGCAGTTCTTC
CSARPDSYNEQFF
>many|TRBV5-1|TRBJ2-2|TRBD2
TGCGCCAGCAGGCGGGAGGCCGTCACCGGGGAGCTGTTTTTT
CASRREAVTGELFF
>-|TRBV7-2|TRBJ2-5|-
TGTGCCAGCAGCTTAGGAGGCAGGGGAGAGACCCAGTACTTC
CASSLGGRGETQYF
>-|TRBV7-2|TRBJ2-1|TRBD2
TGTGCCAGCGGTTGGCGGGGGGGCAATGAGCAGTTCTTC
CASGWRGGNEQFF
>few|TRBV29-1|TRBJ1-1|-
TGCAGCGTTGATAGGGGCAGGGGGAACACTGAAGCTTTCTTT
CSVDRGRGNTEAFF
>-|TRBV10-3|TRBJ2-4|TRBD1
TGTGCCATCAGTTCCGGGACAGGGGCATCCGACATTCAGTACTTC
CAISSGTGASDIQYF
>few|TRBV29-1|TRBJ2-5|-
TGCAGCGTTGGGGCAGGACTCGGGACCCAGTACTTC
CSVGAGLGTQYF
>many|TRBV29-1|TRBJ2-5|-
TGCAGCGTTGGAAACTACCGGGACTACCAAGAGACCCAGTACTTC
CSVGNYRDYQETQYF
>-|TRBV7-2|TRBJ2-5|-
TGTGCCAGCAGCTTACGACGCCGACAAGGGGAGACCCAGTACTTC
CASSLRRRQGETQYF
>many|TRBV20-1|TRBJ2-5|-
TGCAGTGCTTCCGAGAGAAGGTTTAGTGGGGAGACCCAGTACTTC
CSASERRFSGETQYF
>few|TRBV29-1|TRBJ1-1|-
TGCAGCGCCCACGACCCCAAGGACACTGAAGCTTTCTTT
CSAHDPKDTEAFF
>few|TRBV6-1|TRBJ1-1|-
TGTGCCAGCAAGAGGACAGCCTGGAACACTGAAGCTTTCTTT
CASKRTAWNTEAFF
>-|TRBV20-1|TRBJ1-1|-
TGCAGTGCGAGGACGGGCCTGGGGAACACTGAAGCTTTCTTT
CSARTGLGNTEAFF
>-|TRBV4-3|TRBJ2-2|TRBD2
TGCGCCAGCAGCCAAGAACTAGCGGGAGGCGTGCGCACCGGGGAGCTGTTTTTT
CASSQELAGGVRTGELFF
>-|TRBV12-3/TRBV12-4|TRBJ2-5|-
TGTGCCAGCAGTTTACTATTGGGGCTAGCGAAAGAGACCCAGTACTTC
CASSLLLGLAKETQYF
>-|TRBV5-1|TRBJ2-1|TRBD1
TGCGCCAGCAGCTTGGGGGACAGGGACTACAATGAGCAGTTCTTC
CASSLGDRDYNEQFF
>many|TRBV6-5|TRBJ1-4|-
TGTGCCAGCAGTTATGACGGACTTAATGAAAAACTGTTTTTT
CASSYDGLNEKLFF
>many|TRBV18|TRBJ1-1|-
TGTGCCAGCTCAGGGGAGAACACTGAAGCTTTCTTT
CASSGENTEAFF
>few|TRBV20-1|TRBJ2-5|-
TGCAGTGCTAGAGGGGGGGTCACCCCAGAGACCCAGTACTTC
CSARGGVTPETQYF
>many|TRBV7-2|TRBJ2-3|TRBD2
TGTGCCGGCGGGACTAGCGGGGATACGCAGTATTTT
CAGGTSGDTQYF